A single sample gave rise to the 4 T cell receptor beta chains below, sequenced in a study of response to subunit inactivated influenza vaccine. TCRdb re-derived calls from the RT-PCR reads in MiXCR, one entry per CDR3 protein. The sample lists 650,000 to 800,000 distinct CDR3 sequences, around 14% occurring once. The specimen comprised PBMCs from blood, sampled roughly 2 weeks before vaccination. These receptors were obtained from a man aged 45-65 years who received an inactivated influenza vaccine.

The chain joins TRBV4-2 to TRBJ1-1; D call uncertain. The V gene's germline CDR1 is LGHNA and CDR2 YNFKEQ. CDR3 length equals 14 residues. Trimming left V 0 bases short and J 4 bases short, with 9 bases between. The DNA for the CDR3 is TGTGCCAGCAGCCAAGATCTGGCAGTCACTGAAGCTTTCTTT. Translation gives CASSQDLAVTEAFF.

The chain links TRBV3-1 to TRBJ2-7; D unresolved. V was cut by 4 bases and J by 4 bases, with 14 bases left in between. CDR1 and CDR2 from the germline V gene are LGHDT and YNNKEL (reference sequence). CDR3 size: 14 residues. The CDR3 here is CASSPVRVPYEQYF. The CDR3 DNA reads TGTGCCAGCAGCCCAGTTAGGGTGCCGTACGAGCAGTACTTC.

The sample holds many counts of this clonotype. This rearrangement joins TRBV28 to TRBJ2-3; weak D call: TRBD2 (7 bases). Trimming left V 6 bases short and J 6 bases short, with 13 bases between. Germline V CDR1 and CDR2: MDHEN, SYDVKM. The CDR3 length is 13 residues. DNA of the CDR3: TGTGCCAGCAGAGGGGGGGGTGGGGATACGCAGTATTTT. It specifies CASRGGGGDTQYF.

This rearrangement joins TRBV7-2 to TRBJ2-5; TRBD2 matches at 8 bases. The CDR3 is 14 residues long. V lost 3 bases and J lost 4; bases outside the gene matches: 4. CDR1 is SGHTA, CDR2 FQGNSA, per germline. The CDR3 DNA sequence: TGTGCCAGCAGCTTCGGCGGGGGGTCAGAGACCCAGTACTTC. It translates to CASSFGGGSETQYF.